A single sample gave rise to the 12 T cell receptor beta chains below, sequenced in a study of cytomegalovirus exposure and HLA in healthy donors. PCR was performed using 60 Vbeta and 13 Jbeta primers. Clones were sequenced by immunoSEQ multiplex PCR, and TCRdb holds only the in-frame ones, with some missing. Of approximately 190,000 clones listed, 78% were seen once; the top ten hold 6%. The material sequenced was PBMCs. Source of these receptors: a woman in her 30s in good health and CMV-seropositive.

This clone has just a few counts. The chain links TRBV27 to TRBJ2-3, with D unclear. Trimming took 5 bases from V and 3 from J, leaving 9 bases between them. CDR1 and CDR2 from the germline V gene are MNHEY and SMNVEV (reference sequence). This CDR3 comprises 13 residues. CDR3 coding DNA: TGTGCCAGCAGTCCCTATCCTACAGATACGCAGTATTTT. Residues: CASSPYPTDTQYF.

The rearrangement uses TRBV10-3 and TRBJ1-3; D remains unclear. V lost 5 bases to trimming and J lost 2 bases, with 7 bases between them. This CDR3 spans 13 amino acids. Germline V gene sequence: CDR1 ENHRY, CDR2 SYGVKD. CDR3 DNA sequence: TGTGCCATCAGTTCGAGGACTGGAAACACCATATATTTT. Translation gives CAISSRTGNTIYF.

The chain combines TRBV18 with TRBJ1-3; D might be TRBD1 (5 bases). Germline V lookup: CDR1 KGHSH, CDR2 LQKENI. This CDR3 spans 13 amino acids. The ends were cut back, 3 bases at V and 4 bases at J, with 7 bases in the middle. CDR3 region: CASSPTEGNTIYF. CDR3 bases: TGTGCCAGCTCACCGACAGAAGGAAACACCATATATTTT.

V and J are TRBV4-3 and TRBJ2-7; 9 positions match TRBD1. Germline V CDR1 and CDR2: LGHNA, YSLEER. Unmatched junction bases numbered 8, after V lost 3 bases and J lost 5 bases. CDR3 length: 15 residues. The CDR3: CASSQEGQGLHEQYF. The CDR3 coding sequence is TGCGCCAGCAGCCAGGAAGGACAGGGGTTGCACGAGCAGTACTTC.

The genes are TRBV19 and TRBJ2-1; possible D gene TRBD2, 5 bases. The CDR3 spans 15 residues. Germline CDR1 is LNHDA and CDR2 is SQIVND (reference sequence). Between the trimmed V and J ends, which lost 6 bases and 6 bases, there was a span of 18 bases. CDR3 nucleotides: TGTGCCAGTAGCCCGGACGCATTCGGGGTCAATGAGCAGTTCTTC. It yields the protein CASSPDAFGVNEQFF.

The chain has TRBV11-3 and TRBJ2-1, with 8 nucleotides matching TRBD2. V shed 3 bases, J shed 0 bases, and the junction held 4 bases outside the gene matches. This CDR3 has 16 amino acids. Germline loops: CDR1 SGHNT, CDR2 YENEEA. This CDR3 reads CASSFFGGASYNEQFF. As DNA, the CDR3 is TGTGCCAGCAGCTTTTTCGGGGGGGCCTCCTACAATGAGCAGTTCTTC.

V is TRBV6-1 and J is TRBJ1-3, with D hard to call. This CDR3 contains 14 residues. Germline lookup yields CDR1 MNHNS and CDR2 SASEGT. The V end was cut by 10 bases, the J end by 0 bases, with 13 bases between. The chain's CDR3 is CAIRSGFSGNTIYF. The CDR3 nucleotides read TGTGCCATCCGTAGCGGATTCTCTGGAAACACCATATATTTT.

CDR3 region: CASSSYVGSAEAFF. In nucleotides, the CDR3 is TGTGCCAGCAGTTCATACGTGGGGAGCGCTGAAGCTTTCTTT. The rearrangement uses TRBV6-5 and TRBJ1-1, with unresolved D. V shed 4 bases and J shed 6 bases, with 15 bases lying between them. This CDR3 is built from 14 residues. The germline gives CDR1 MNHEY, CDR2 SVGAGI.

The chain uses TRBV27 and TRBJ2-7; perhaps TRBD2 as D (6 bases). V was pared by 5 bases and J by 3 bases, with 11 bases between. In germline, CDR1 is MNHEY, CDR2 SMNVEV (reference sequence). The CDR3 is 13 amino acids. DNA of the CDR3: TGTGCCAGCAGTGGGGACTCCTTCTACGAGCAGTACTTC. It codes for CASSGDSFYEQYF.

The rearrangement uses TRBV5-1 and TRBJ2-3; 7 bases align to TRBD2. This CDR3 is 14 amino acids long. The V gene end was trimmed by 2 bases and the J gene end by 3 bases; junction bases not matched to a gene: 3. The germline gives CDR1 SGHRS, CDR2 YFSETQ. In nucleotides, the CDR3 is TGCGCCAGCAGCTTCATAGCGGGTACAGATACGCAGTATTTT. Protein: CASSFIAGTDTQYF.

The chain uses TRBV11-2 and TRBJ1-4, with a weak D call TRBD1 (5 bases). Per the germline V gene, CDR1 is SGHAT and CDR2 is FQNNGV. Trimming pared 5 bases from V and 8 bases from J, leaving 15 bases between. The CDR3 is 14 amino acids. This CDR3 is CASSLGGFDEKLFF. CDR3 DNA sequence: TGTGCCAGCAGCCTGGGGGGGTTCGACGAAAAACTGTTTTTT.

This clone has more than one count but fewer than ten. The rearrangement uses TRBV28 and TRBJ2-3; 10 bases line up with TRBD2. The germline V gene has CDR1 MDHEN and CDR2 SYDVKM. CDR3 length: 16 amino acids. The V gene end was trimmed by 5 bases and the J gene end by 2 bases; junction bases not matched to a gene: 7. CDR3 coding DNA: TGTGCCAGCAGTAGGTCTACTAGCGGGACCACAGATACGCAGTATTTT. Translation: CASSRSTSGTTDTQYF.